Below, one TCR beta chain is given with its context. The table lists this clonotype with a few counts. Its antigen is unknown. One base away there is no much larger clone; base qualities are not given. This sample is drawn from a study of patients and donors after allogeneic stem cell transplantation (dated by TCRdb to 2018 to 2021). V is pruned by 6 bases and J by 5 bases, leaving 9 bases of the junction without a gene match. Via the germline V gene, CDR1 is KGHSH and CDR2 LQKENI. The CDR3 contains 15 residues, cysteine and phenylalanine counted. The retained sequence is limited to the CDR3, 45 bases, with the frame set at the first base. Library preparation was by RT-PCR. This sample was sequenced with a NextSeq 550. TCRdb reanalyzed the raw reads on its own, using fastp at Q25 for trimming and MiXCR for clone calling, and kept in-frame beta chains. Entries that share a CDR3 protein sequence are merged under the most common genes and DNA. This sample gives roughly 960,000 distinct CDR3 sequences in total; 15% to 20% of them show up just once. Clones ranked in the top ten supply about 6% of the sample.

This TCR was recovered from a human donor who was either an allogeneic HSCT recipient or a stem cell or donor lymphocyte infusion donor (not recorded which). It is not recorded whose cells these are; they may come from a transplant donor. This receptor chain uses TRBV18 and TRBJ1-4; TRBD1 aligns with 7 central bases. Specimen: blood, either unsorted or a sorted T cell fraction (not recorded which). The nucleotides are TGTGCCAGCTCGCGTGGGACAGCGTCGAATGAAAAACTGTTTTTT. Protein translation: CASSRGTASNEKLFF.